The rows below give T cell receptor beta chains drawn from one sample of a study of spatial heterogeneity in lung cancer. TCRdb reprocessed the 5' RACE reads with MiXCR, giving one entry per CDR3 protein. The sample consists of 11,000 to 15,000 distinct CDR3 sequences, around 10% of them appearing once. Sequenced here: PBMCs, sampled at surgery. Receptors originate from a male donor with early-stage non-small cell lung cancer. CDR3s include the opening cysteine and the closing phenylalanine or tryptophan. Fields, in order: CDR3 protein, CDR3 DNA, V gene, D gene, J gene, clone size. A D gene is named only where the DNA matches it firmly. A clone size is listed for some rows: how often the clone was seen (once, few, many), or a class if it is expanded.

CDR3 protein: CASSYTGNSPLHF
CDR3 DNA: TGTGCCAGCAGTTACACAGGGAATTCACCCCTCCACTTT
V gene: TRBV6-5
D gene: -
J gene: TRBJ1-6
clone size: -

CDR3 protein: CSAEGHAWNEQFF
CDR3 DNA: TGCAGCGCCGAAGGACATGCTTGGAATGAGCAGTTCTTC
V gene: TRBV29-1
D gene: -
J gene: TRBJ2-1
clone size: many

CDR3 protein: CASSNRGLSYEQYF
CDR3 DNA: TGTGCCAGCAGCAACAGGGGGCTATCCTACGAGCAGTACTTC
V gene: TRBV7-2
D gene: TRBD1
J gene: TRBJ2-7
clone size: few

CDR3 protein: CASSLNGPQETQYF
CDR3 DNA: TGTGCCAGCAGTTTAAATGGACCCCAAGAGACCCAGTACTTC
V gene: TRBV27
D gene: -
J gene: TRBJ2-5
clone size: many

CDR3 protein: CASSDSSGGPSVTYNEQFF
CDR3 DNA: TGTGCCAGCAGCGACTCCTCAGGGGGCCCCTCCGTTACCTACAATGAGCAGTTCTTC
V gene: TRBV7-9
D gene: TRBD1
J gene: TRBJ2-1
clone size: -

CDR3 protein: CATSLPETDLTGTSGRYEQFF
CDR3 DNA: TGTGCCACCAGCCTCCCGGAGACAGACCTAACTGGGACTAGCGGGAGGTATGAGCAGTTCTTC
V gene: TRBV15
D gene: TRBD2
J gene: TRBJ2-1
clone size: many

CDR3 protein: CASSQTVEETQYF
CDR3 DNA: TGTGCCAGCAGCCAGACTGTAGAAGAGACCCAGTACTTC
V gene: TRBV5-6
D gene: -
J gene: TRBJ2-5
clone size: many

CDR3 protein: CASSFSVGAGELFF
CDR3 DNA: TGCGCCAGCAGCTTTAGTGTCGGTGCCGGGGAGCTGTTTTTT
V gene: TRBV5-1
D gene: -
J gene: TRBJ2-2
clone size: -

CDR3 protein: CASSESRGDTEAFF
CDR3 DNA: TGTGCCAGCAGTGAAAGTCGGGGAGATACTGAAGCTTTCTTT
V gene: TRBV6-1
D gene: -
J gene: TRBJ1-1
clone size: many

CDR3 protein: CASSPVASYEQYF
CDR3 DNA: TGCGCCAGCAGCCCAGTAGCCTCCTACGAGCAGTACTTC
V gene: TRBV5-1
D gene: -
J gene: TRBJ2-7
clone size: many

CDR3 protein: CASSLEPRRTLHF
CDR3 DNA: TGTGCCAGCAGCTTAGAACCCCGCAGGACCCTCCACTTT
V gene: TRBV7-2
D gene: -
J gene: TRBJ1-6
clone size: -

CDR3 protein: CVSSPGQGNYGYTF
CDR3 DNA: TGTGTCAGCAGCCCCGGACAGGGCAACTATGGCTACACCTTC
V gene: TRBV7-9
D gene: TRBD1
J gene: TRBJ1-2
clone size: few

CDR3 protein: CAWSRGQGVNEQFF
CDR3 DNA: TGTGCCTGGAGTCGCGGACAGGGGGTCAATGAGCAGTTCTTC
V gene: TRBV30
D gene: TRBD1
J gene: TRBJ2-1
clone size: many

CDR3 protein: CASSPPRGIQYF
CDR3 DNA: TGTGCCAGCAGCCCCCCACGGGGCATTCAGTACTTC
V gene: TRBV12-3/TRBV12-4
D gene: -
J gene: TRBJ2-4
clone size: -

CDR3 protein: CASSLGTSGNNEQFF
CDR3 DNA: TGTGCCAGCAGTTTAGGGACTAGCGGGAACAATGAGCAGTTCTTC
V gene: TRBV12-3/TRBV12-4
D gene: TRBD2
J gene: TRBJ2-1
clone size: many

CDR3 protein: CASSQIAGQETQYF
CDR3 DNA: TGTGCCAGCAGCCAAATTGCGGGGCAAGAGACCCAGTACTTC
V gene: TRBV7-2
D gene: -
J gene: TRBJ2-5
clone size: many

CDR3 protein: CSAHGSGNSYEQYF
CDR3 DNA: TGCAGTGCTCATGGGAGCGGGAATAGCTACGAGCAGTACTTC
V gene: TRBV20-1
D gene: TRBD2
J gene: TRBJ2-7
clone size: few

CDR3 protein: CASRSSGTEAFF
CDR3 DNA: TGTGCCAGCAGGTCCTCGGGCACTGAAGCTTTCTTT
V gene: TRBV27
D gene: -
J gene: TRBJ1-1
clone size: many

CDR3 protein: CASSLDSGMRQPQHF
CDR3 DNA: TGTGCCAGCAGCTTAGATTCTGGGATGAGGCAGCCCCAGCATTTT
V gene: TRBV7-8
D gene: -
J gene: TRBJ1-5
clone size: many

CDR3 protein: CASSRNTGELFF
CDR3 DNA: TGTGCCAGCAGCCGTAACACCGGGGAGCTGTTTTTT
V gene: TRBV5-8
D gene: -
J gene: TRBJ2-2
clone size: few

CDR3 protein: CASSGTTQGEQFF
CDR3 DNA: TGCGCCAGCAGTGGGACTACTCAAGGCGAGCAGTTCTTC
V gene: TRBV10-2
D gene: -
J gene: TRBJ2-1
clone size: many

CDR3 protein: CASSPSRTAPNSPLHF
CDR3 DNA: TGTGCCAGCTCACCCTCCCGGACAGCTCCGAATTCACCCCTCCACTTT
V gene: TRBV18
D gene: -
J gene: TRBJ1-6
clone size: many

CDR3 protein: CASSFEGDVYGYTF
CDR3 DNA: TGTGCCAGCAGTTTTGAGGGAGACGTCTATGGCTACACCTTC
V gene: TRBV28
D gene: -
J gene: TRBJ1-2
clone size: many

CDR3 protein: CAKGTTDTQYF
CDR3 DNA: TGTGCCAAGGGGACCACAGATACGCAGTATTTT
V gene: TRBV7-9
D gene: -
J gene: TRBJ2-3
clone size: few

CDR3 protein: CASSSRGDTQYF
CDR3 DNA: TGTGCCAGCAGCTCCAGGGGGGATACGCAGTATTTT
V gene: TRBV7-9
D gene: TRBD1
J gene: TRBJ2-3
clone size: many

CDR3 protein: CSASTSSRYNEQFF
CDR3 DNA: TGCAGTGCCAGTACTAGCAGTCGATACAATGAGCAGTTCTTC
V gene: TRBV20-1
D gene: -
J gene: TRBJ2-1
clone size: many

CDR3 protein: CSALRPGTREKVLSYEQYF
CDR3 DNA: TGCAGTGCTCTACGGCCCGGGACTAGAGAAAAAGTATTGTCCTACGAGCAGTACTTC
V gene: TRBV20-1
D gene: TRBD2
J gene: TRBJ2-7
clone size: many

CDR3 protein: CASSVGPTSGGTNEQYF
CDR3 DNA: TGTGCCAGCAGCGTAGGCCCCACTAGCGGAGGAACCAACGAGCAGTACTTC
V gene: TRBV9
D gene: TRBD2
J gene: TRBJ2-7
clone size: many

CDR3 protein: CASSQSGLAGGTELFF
CDR3 DNA: TGTGCCAGCAGCCAATCAGGACTAGCGGGAGGTACGGAGCTGTTTTTT
V gene: TRBV4-2
D gene: TRBD2
J gene: TRBJ2-2
clone size: many

CDR3 protein: CASSEVVPGQVSSTDTQYF
CDR3 DNA: TGTGCCAGCAGTGAAGTGGTCCCGGGACAGGTGTCTAGCACAGATACGCAGTATTTT
V gene: TRBV6-1
D gene: TRBD1
J gene: TRBJ2-3
clone size: many

CDR3 protein: CAWTRDTYSYEQYF
CDR3 DNA: TGTGCCTGGACCCGGGACACCTACTCCTACGAGCAGTACTTC
V gene: TRBV30
D gene: -
J gene: TRBJ2-7
clone size: many

CDR3 protein: CATSRGTGRLLSGANVLTF
CDR3 DNA: TGTGCCACCAGCAGAGGCACAGGCCGCCTCCTCTCTGGGGCCAACGTCCTGACTTTC
V gene: TRBV15
D gene: -
J gene: TRBJ2-6
clone size: many

CDR3 protein: CASSDSGRAATGELFF
CDR3 DNA: TGTGCCAGCAGCGATAGCGGGAGGGCCGCAACCGGGGAGCTGTTTTTT
V gene: TRBV7-9
D gene: TRBD2
J gene: TRBJ2-2
clone size: many

CDR3 protein: CASSERDQEAFF
CDR3 DNA: TGTGCCAGCAGTGAAAGGGACCAGGAAGCTTTCTTT
V gene: TRBV6-1
D gene: -
J gene: TRBJ1-1
clone size: many

CDR3 protein: CSVESVNYGYTF
CDR3 DNA: TGCAGCGTTGAGTCAGTTAACTATGGCTACACCTTC
V gene: TRBV29-1
D gene: -
J gene: TRBJ1-2
clone size: many

CDR3 protein: CASSSTNQPQHF
CDR3 DNA: TGTGCCAGCAGTTCTACCAATCAGCCCCAGCATTTT
V gene: TRBV27
D gene: -
J gene: TRBJ1-5
clone size: medium-sized

CDR3 protein: CATSRDGGPSEKLFF
CDR3 DNA: TGTGCCACCAGCAGAGATGGGGGCCCCTCTGAAAAACTGTTTTTT
V gene: TRBV15
D gene: -
J gene: TRBJ1-4
clone size: many

CDR3 protein: CASSLRAQSSGNTIYF
CDR3 DNA: TGTGCCAGCAGTCTCAGGGCCCAGAGCTCTGGAAACACCATATATTTT
V gene: TRBV6-5
D gene: -
J gene: TRBJ1-3
clone size: many

CDR3 protein: CASSRYGDRSYGYTF
CDR3 DNA: TGTGCCAGCAGTCGTTATGGCGACAGGTCCTACGGCTACACCTTC
V gene: TRBV2
D gene: -
J gene: TRBJ1-2
clone size: -

CDR3 protein: CASSSHTGRISGANVLTF
CDR3 DNA: TGCGCCAGCAGCTCTCACACAGGACGCATCTCTGGGGCCAACGTCCTGACTTTC
V gene: TRBV5-1
D gene: -
J gene: TRBJ2-6
clone size: medium-sized

CDR3 protein: CASSPEGLAERTGELFF
CDR3 DNA: TGTGCCAGCTCACCGGAGGGATTAGCGGAGAGGACCGGGGAGCTGTTTTTT
V gene: TRBV18
D gene: -
J gene: TRBJ2-2
clone size: many

CDR3 protein: CASSFAGVYTEAFF
CDR3 DNA: TGTGCCAGCAGCTTTGCAGGAGTTTACACTGAAGCTTTCTTT
V gene: TRBV7-2
D gene: -
J gene: TRBJ1-1
clone size: many

CDR3 protein: CSVDVWSRSYGYF
CDR3 DNA: TGCAGCGTTGATGTTTGGTCGAGGAGCTATGGGTACTTC
V gene: TRBV29-1
D gene: -
J gene: TRBJ2-4
clone size: many

CDR3 protein: CASKGVALETQYF
CDR3 DNA: TGTGCCAGCAAAGGGGTTGCTTTAGAGACCCAGTACTTC
V gene: TRBV6-6
D gene: -
J gene: TRBJ2-5
clone size: many

CDR3 protein: CASSPSPGNEQFF
CDR3 DNA: TGTGCCAGCAGCCCGAGCCCAGGAAATGAGCAGTTCTTC
V gene: TRBV7-8
D gene: -
J gene: TRBJ2-1
clone size: few

CDR3 protein: CSAPARTSGSTDTQYF
CDR3 DNA: TGCAGTGCTCCCGCTAGGACTAGCGGTAGCACAGATACGCAGTATTTT
V gene: TRBV20-1
D gene: TRBD2
J gene: TRBJ2-3
clone size: many

CDR3 protein: CASSPDLGYTF
CDR3 DNA: TGTGCCAGCTCACCAGACCTGGGCTACACCTTC
V gene: TRBV18
D gene: -
J gene: TRBJ1-2
clone size: many

CDR3 protein: CASSEARRTSGRNEQYF
CDR3 DNA: TGTGCCAGCAGTGAAGCGCGAAGGACTAGCGGGAGAAATGAGCAGTACTTC
V gene: TRBV2
D gene: TRBD2
J gene: TRBJ2-7
clone size: many

CDR3 protein: CAISVQGVGQYF
CDR3 DNA: TGTGCCATCAGTGTCCAAGGAGTCGGGCAGTACTTC
V gene: TRBV10-3
D gene: -
J gene: TRBJ2-7
clone size: once

CDR3 protein: CASSFGTLGPQYF
CDR3 DNA: TGTGCCAGCAGTTTTGGCACCCTGGGTCCCCAGTACTTC
V gene: TRBV12-3/TRBV12-4
D gene: -
J gene: TRBJ2-5
clone size: many

CDR3 protein: CASSWTSGSGNEQFF
CDR3 DNA: TGTGCCAGCAGCTGGACTAGCGGGAGTGGGAATGAGCAGTTCTTC
V gene: TRBV11-2
D gene: TRBD2
J gene: TRBJ2-1
clone size: -

CDR3 protein: CSVVLVNEQFF
CDR3 DNA: TGCAGCGTTGTCTTGGTCAATGAGCAGTTCTTC
V gene: TRBV29-1
D gene: -
J gene: TRBJ2-1
clone size: many

CDR3 protein: CASSPTDYEQYF
CDR3 DNA: TGTGCCAGCAGCCCGACAGACTACGAGCAGTACTTC
V gene: TRBV7-9
D gene: -
J gene: TRBJ2-7
clone size: many

CDR3 protein: CASSQDQRHYNEQFF
CDR3 DNA: TGTGCCAGCAGCCAAGATCAAAGGCACTACAATGAGCAGTTCTTC
V gene: TRBV3-1
D gene: -
J gene: TRBJ2-1
clone size: many

CDR3 protein: CASSPRAGNSNEQFF
CDR3 DNA: TGTGCCAGCAGCCCTCGGGCGGGCAATTCGAATGAGCAGTTCTTC
V gene: TRBV12-3/TRBV12-4
D gene: -
J gene: TRBJ2-1
clone size: -

CDR3 protein: CASSPKREGPYEQYF
CDR3 DNA: TGTGCCAGCAGCCCGAAGCGGGAGGGCCCCTACGAGCAGTACTTC
V gene: TRBV7-8
D gene: TRBD2
J gene: TRBJ2-7
clone size: few

CDR3 protein: CASSLVSGQGYTEAFF
CDR3 DNA: TGTGCCAGCAGCTTAGTTTCGGGACAGGGGTACACTGAAGCTTTCTTT
V gene: TRBV7-8
D gene: TRBD1
J gene: TRBJ1-1
clone size: many